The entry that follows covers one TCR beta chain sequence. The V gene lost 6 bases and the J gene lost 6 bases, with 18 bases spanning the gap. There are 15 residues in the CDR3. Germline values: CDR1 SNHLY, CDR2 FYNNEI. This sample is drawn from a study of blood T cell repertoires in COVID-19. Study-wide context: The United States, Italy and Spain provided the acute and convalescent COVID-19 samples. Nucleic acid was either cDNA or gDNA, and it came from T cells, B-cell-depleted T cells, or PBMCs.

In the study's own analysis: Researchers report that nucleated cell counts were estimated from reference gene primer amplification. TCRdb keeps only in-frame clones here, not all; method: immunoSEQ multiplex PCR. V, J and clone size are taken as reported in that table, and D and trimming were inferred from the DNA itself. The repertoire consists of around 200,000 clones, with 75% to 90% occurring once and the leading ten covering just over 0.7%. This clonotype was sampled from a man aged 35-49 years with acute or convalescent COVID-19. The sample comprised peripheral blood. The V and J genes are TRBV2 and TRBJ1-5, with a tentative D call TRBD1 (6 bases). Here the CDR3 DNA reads TGTGCCAGCAGCTTTGAGGGTGGGGGCCCTCAGCCCCAGCATTTT. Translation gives CASSFEGGGPQPQHF.